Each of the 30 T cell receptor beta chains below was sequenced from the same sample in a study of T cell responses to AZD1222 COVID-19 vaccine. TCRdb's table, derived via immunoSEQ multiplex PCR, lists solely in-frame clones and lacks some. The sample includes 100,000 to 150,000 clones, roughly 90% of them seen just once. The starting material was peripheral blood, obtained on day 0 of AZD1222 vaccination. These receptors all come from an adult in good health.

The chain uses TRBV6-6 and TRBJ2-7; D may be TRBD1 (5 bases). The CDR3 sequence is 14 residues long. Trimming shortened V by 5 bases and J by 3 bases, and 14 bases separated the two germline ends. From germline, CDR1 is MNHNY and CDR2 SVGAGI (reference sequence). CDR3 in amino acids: CASSPETVIYEQYF. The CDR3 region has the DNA TGTGCCAGCAGTCCCGAGACAGTTATCTACGAGCAGTACTTC.

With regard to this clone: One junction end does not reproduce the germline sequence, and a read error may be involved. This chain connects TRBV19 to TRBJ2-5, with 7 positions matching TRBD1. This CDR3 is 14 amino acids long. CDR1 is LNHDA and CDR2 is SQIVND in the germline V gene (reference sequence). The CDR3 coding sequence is TGTGCCAGTAGTATAGGTTTCCACAGGGGATCCCAAAACTTC. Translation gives CASSIGFHRGSQNF. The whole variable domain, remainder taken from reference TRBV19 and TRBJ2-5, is DGGITQSPKYLFRKEGQNVTLSCEQNLNHDAMYWYRQDPGQGLRLIYYSQIVNDFQKGDIAEGYSVSREKKESFPLTVTSAQKNPTAFYLCASSIGFHRGSQNFGPGTRLLVL.

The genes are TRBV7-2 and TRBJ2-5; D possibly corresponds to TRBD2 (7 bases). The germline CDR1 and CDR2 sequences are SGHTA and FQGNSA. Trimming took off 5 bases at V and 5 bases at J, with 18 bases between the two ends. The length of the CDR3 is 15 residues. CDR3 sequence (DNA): TGTGCCAGCAGCACGGACCGGGGGCGGGGGGAGACCCAGTACTTC. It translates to CASSTDRGRGETQYF.

The CDR3 is CASSLNRWNTEAFF. The CDR3 DNA reads TGTGCCAGCAGTTTAAACCGGTGGAACACTGAAGCTTTCTTT. The chain combines TRBV28 with TRBJ1-1; no clear D gene. Per germline, CDR1 MDHEN and CDR2 SYDVKM. V lost 2 bases and J 1 base, leaving 8 bases between the germline ends. The CDR3 runs 14 residues.

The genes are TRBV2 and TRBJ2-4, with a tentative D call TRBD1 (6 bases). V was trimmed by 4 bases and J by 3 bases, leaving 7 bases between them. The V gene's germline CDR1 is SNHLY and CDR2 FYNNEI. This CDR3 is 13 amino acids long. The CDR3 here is CASSGTDKNIQYF. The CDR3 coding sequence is TGTGCCAGCAGTGGGACAGACAAAAACATTCAGTACTTC.

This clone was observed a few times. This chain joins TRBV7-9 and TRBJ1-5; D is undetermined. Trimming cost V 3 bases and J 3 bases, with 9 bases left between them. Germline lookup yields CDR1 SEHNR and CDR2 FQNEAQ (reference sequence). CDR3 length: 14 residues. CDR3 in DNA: TGTGCCAGCAGCTTCCCTGGCCTCAATCAGCCCCAGCATTTT. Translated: CASSFPGLNQPQHF. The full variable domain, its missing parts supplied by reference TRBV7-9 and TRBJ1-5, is DTGVSQNPRHKITKRGQNVTFRCDPISEHNRLYWYRQTLGQGPEFLTYFQNEAQLEKSRLLSDRFSAERPKGSFSTLEIQRTEQGDSAMYLCASSFPGLNQPQHFGDGTRLSIL.

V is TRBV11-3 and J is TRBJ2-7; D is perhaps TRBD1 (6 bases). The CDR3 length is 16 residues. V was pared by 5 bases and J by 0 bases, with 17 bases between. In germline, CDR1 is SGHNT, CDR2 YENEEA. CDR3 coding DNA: TGTGCCAGCAGCCCCCGGAAGGCAGGGGTCTCCTACGAGCAGTACTTC. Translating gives CASSPRKAGVSYEQYF.

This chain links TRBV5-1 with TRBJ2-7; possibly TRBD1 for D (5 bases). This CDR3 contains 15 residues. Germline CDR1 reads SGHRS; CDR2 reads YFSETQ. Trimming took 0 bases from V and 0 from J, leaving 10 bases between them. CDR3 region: CASSLAPQGSYEQYF. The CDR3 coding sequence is TGCGCCAGCAGCTTGGCCCCGCAGGGCTCCTACGAGCAGTACTTC.

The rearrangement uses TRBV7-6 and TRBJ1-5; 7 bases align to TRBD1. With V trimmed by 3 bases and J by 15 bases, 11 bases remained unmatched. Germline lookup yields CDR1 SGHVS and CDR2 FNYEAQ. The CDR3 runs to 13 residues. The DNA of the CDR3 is TGTGCCAGCAGCTTTGACCGACAGGGAATTCGGCATTTT. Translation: CASSFDRQGIRHF.

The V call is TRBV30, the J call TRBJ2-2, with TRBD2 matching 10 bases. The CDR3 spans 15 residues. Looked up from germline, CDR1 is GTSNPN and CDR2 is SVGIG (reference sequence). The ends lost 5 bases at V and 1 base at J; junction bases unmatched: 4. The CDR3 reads CAWDPSGGNTGELFF. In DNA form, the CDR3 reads TGTGCCTGGGATCCTAGCGGGGGGAACACCGGGGAGCTGTTTTTT.

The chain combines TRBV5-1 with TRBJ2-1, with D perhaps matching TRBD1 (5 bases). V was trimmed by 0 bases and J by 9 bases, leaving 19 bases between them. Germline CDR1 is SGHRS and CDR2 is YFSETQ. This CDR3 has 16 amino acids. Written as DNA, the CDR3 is TGCGCCAGCAGCTTGGACGGTCTGGGGCTAGGTGTTGAGCAGTTCTTC. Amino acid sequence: CASSLDGLGLGVEQFF.

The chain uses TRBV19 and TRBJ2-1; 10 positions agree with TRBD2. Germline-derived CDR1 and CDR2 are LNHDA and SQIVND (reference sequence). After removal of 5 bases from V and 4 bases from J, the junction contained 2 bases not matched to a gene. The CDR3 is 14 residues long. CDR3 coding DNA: TGTGCCAGTAGTGGGACTAGCGCATACAATGAGCAGTTCTTC. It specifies CASSGTSAYNEQFF.

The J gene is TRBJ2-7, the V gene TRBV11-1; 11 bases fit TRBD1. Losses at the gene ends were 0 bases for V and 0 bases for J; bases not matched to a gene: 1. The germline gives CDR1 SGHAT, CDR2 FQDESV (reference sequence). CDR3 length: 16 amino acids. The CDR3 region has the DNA TGTGCCAGCAGCTTAGCCGGGACAGGGGGCTCCTACGAGCAGTACTTC. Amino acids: CASSLAGTGGSYEQYF.

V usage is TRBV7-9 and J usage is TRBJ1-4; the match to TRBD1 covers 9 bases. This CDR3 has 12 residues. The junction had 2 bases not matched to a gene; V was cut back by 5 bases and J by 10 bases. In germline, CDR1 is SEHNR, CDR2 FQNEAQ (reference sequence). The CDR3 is CASSQDRGKLFF. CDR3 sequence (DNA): TGTGCCAGCAGCCAGGACAGGGGAAAACTGTTTTTT.

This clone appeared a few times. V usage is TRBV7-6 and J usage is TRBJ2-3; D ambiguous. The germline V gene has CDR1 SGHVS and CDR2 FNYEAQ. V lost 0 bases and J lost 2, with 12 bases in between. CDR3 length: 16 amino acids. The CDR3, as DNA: TGTGCCAGCAGCTTAGCGCCATTGGGTTCCACAGATACGCAGTATTTT. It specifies CASSLAPLGSTDTQYF.

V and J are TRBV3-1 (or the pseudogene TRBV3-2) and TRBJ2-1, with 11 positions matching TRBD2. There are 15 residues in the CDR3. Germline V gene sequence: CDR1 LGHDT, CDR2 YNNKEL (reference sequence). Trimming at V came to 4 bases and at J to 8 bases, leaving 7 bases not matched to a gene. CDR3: CASSPLAGARHEQFF. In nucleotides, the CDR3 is TGTGCCAGCAGCCCACTAGCGGGGGCTCGCCATGAGCAGTTCTTC.

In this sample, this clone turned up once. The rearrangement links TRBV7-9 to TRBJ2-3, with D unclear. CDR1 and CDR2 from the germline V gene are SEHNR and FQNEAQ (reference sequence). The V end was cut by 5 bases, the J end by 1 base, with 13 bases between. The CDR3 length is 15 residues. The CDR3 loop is CASSLDPTGTDTQYF. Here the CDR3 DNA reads TGTGCCAGCAGCCTGGACCCTACTGGCACAGATACGCAGTATTTT.

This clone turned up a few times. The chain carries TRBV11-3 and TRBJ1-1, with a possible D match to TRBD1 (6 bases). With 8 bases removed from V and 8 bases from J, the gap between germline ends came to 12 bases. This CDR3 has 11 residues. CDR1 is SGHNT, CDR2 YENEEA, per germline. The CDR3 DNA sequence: TGTGCCAGCGAGGGGGGCAGGGAAGCTTTCTTT. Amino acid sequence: CASEGGREAFF.

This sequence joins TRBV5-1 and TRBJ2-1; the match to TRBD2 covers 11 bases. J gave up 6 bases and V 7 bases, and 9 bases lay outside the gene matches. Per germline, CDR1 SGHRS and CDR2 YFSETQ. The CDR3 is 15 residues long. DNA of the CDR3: TGCGCCAGCCATGCGACTAGCGGGACTTCCAATGAGCAGTTCTTC. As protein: CASHATSGTSNEQFF.

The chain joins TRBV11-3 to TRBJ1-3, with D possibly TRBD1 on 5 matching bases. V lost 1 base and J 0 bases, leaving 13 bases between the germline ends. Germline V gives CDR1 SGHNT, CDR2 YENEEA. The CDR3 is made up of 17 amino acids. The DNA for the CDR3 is TGTGCCAGCAGCTTAGCGGTGTGGGGACTCTCTGGAAACACCATATATTTT. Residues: CASSLAVWGLSGNTIYF.

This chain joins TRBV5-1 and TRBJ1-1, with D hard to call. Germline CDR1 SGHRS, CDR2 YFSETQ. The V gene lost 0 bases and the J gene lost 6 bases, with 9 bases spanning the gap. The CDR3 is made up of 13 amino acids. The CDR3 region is CASSLGTAAEAFF. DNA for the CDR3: TGCGCCAGCAGCTTGGGGACGGCTGCTGAAGCTTTCTTT.

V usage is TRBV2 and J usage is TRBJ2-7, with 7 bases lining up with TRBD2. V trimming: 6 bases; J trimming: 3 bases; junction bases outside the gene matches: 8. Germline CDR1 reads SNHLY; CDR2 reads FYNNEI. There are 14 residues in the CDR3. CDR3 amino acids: CASSQVGLFYEQYF. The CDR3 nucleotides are TGTGCCAGCAGCCAGGTGGGACTATTCTACGAGCAGTACTTC. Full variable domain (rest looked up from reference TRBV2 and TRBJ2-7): EPEVTQTPSHQVTQMGQEVILRCVPISNHLYFYWYRQILGQKVEFLVSFYNNEISEKSEIFDDQFSVERPDGSNFTLKIRSTKLEDSAMYFCASSQVGLFYEQYFGPGTRLTVT.

CDR3 sequence: CASSEPWTGVNEQYF. The CDR3 DNA follows: TGTGCCAGCAGTGAACCATGGACCGGTGTGAACGAGCAGTACTTC. The V and J genes are TRBV6-1 and TRBJ2-7, with unresolved D. Germline loops: CDR1 MNHNS, CDR2 SASEGT. The CDR3 totals 15 residues. V was pared by 2 bases and J by 5 bases, with 16 bases between.

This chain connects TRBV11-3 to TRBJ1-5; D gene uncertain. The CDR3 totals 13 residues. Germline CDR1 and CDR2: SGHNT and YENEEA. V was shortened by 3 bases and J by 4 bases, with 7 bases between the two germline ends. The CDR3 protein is CASSLQRNQPQHF. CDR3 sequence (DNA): TGTGCCAGCAGCTTGCAGAGAAATCAGCCCCAGCATTTT. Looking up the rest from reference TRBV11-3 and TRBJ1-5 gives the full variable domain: EAGVVQSPRYKIIEKKQPVAFWCNPISGHNTLYWYLQNLGQGPELLIRYENEEAVDDSQLPKDRFSAERLKGVDSTLKIQPAELGDSAVYLCASSLQRNQPQHFGDGTRLSIL.

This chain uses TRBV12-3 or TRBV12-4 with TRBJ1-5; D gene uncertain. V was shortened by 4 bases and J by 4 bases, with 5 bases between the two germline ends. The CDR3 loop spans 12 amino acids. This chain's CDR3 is CASSWRNQPQHF. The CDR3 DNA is TGTGCCAGCAGTTGGAGAAATCAGCCCCAGCATTTT.

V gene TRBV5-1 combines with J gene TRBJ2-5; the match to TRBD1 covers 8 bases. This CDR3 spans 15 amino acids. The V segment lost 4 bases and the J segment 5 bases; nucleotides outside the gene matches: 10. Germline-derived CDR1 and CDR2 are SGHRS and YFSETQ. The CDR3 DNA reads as TGCGCCAGCAGCAACGCCGGGACAGGAGGGGAGACCCAGTACTTC. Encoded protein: CASSNAGTGGETQYF.

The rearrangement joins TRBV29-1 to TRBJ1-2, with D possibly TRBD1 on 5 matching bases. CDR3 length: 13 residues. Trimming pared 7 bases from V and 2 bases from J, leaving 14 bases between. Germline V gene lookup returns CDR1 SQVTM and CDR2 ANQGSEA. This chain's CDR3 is CSDRTVTNYGYTF. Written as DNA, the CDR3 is TGCAGCGACAGGACCGTAACAAACTATGGCTACACCTTC.

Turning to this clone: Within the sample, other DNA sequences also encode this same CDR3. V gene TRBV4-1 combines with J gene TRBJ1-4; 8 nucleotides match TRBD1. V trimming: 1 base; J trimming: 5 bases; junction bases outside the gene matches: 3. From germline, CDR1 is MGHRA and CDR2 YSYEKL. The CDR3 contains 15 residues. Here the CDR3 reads CASSQAGTGNEKLFF. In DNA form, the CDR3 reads TGCGCCAGCAGCCAAGCGGGGACAGGAAATGAAAAACTGTTTTTT.

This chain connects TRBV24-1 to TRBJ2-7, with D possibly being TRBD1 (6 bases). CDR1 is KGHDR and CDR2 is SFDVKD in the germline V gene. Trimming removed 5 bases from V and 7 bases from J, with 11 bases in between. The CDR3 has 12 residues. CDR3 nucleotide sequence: TGTGCCACCAGTGCCACAGGGAATGAGCAGTACTTC. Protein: CATSATGNEQYF.

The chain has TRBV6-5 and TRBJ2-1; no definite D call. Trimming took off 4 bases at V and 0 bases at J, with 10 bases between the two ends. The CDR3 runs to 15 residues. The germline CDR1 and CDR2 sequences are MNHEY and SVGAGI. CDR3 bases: TGTGCCAGCAGTTTGGGCTTCGGCTCCTACAATGAGCAGTTCTTC. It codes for CASSLGFGSYNEQFF.